Given below is one T cell receptor beta chain in context. The data were obtained in a study of identical twins. Germline V gene data show CDR1 as LNHDA and CDR2 as SQIVND (reference sequence). The CDR3 is 16 amino acids. V was shortened by 5 bases and J by 0 bases, with 16 bases between the two germline ends. Via MiXCR, TCRdb re-called the 5' RACE reads, giving one row per CDR3 protein. This sample has about 790,000 distinct CDR3 sequences, with 15% to 20% found just once. These data also featured in a second study, about T cells expressing NK-cell markers.

J is TRBJ1-1 and V is TRBV19; D is perhaps TRBD1 (6 bases). The sequence came from a woman aged 18-29 years in good health. The specimen sequenced was PBMCs. CDR3 sequence: CASSHLRDRMNTEAFF. The CDR3 DNA follows: TGTGCCAGTAGTCATTTACGTGACAGGATGAACACTGAAGCTTTCTTT.